Listed below are T cell receptor beta chains from one sample, sequenced in a study of stem cell transplantation in POMP-related autoinflammatory disease. Sequencing used immunoSEQ multiplex PCR; TCRdb keeps in-frame clones, though not all of them. The table records around 26,000 clones, approximately 78% of them present only once. Material: CD4+ T cells from PBMCs, obtained before stem cell transplantation. The receptor set was obtained from a human donor with POMP-related autoinflammation and immune dysregulation (PRAID). CDR3s include the opening cysteine and the closing phenylalanine or tryptophan. The order of the fields is CDR3 protein, CDR3 DNA, clone size, D gene, J gene, V gene. D genes are given only for firm matches. Clone size appears in some rows only: once, few, many, or a class for an expanded clone.

CASSSQRDTEAFF,TGTGCCAGCAGCAGCCAGAGGGACACTGAAGCTTTCTTT,.,.,TRBJ1-1,TRBV7-3
CASILGHSGNTIYF,TGTGCCAGCATCCTAGGGCATTCTGGAAACACCATATATTTT,.,.,TRBJ1-3,TRBV9
CATSVGGTGFTEAFF,TGTGCCACCAGCGTTGGGGGGACAGGGTTCACTGAAGCTTTCTTT,.,TRBD1,TRBJ1-1,TRBV15
CASSPPPGPSRTQYF,TGTGCCAGCAGTCCTCCGCCGGGACCGAGTCGGACCCAGTACTTC,.,.,TRBJ2-5,TRBV28
CASNKLGQGGGDTQYF,TGTGCCAGCAACAAACTAGGACAGGGGGGAGGAGATACGCAGTATTTT,.,.,TRBJ2-3,TRBV21-1
CASSLTGLLAKNIQYF,TGTGCCAGCAGCCTGACAGGGCTCCTAGCCAAAAACATTCAGTACTTC,.,TRBD1,TRBJ2-4,TRBV7-8
CASSPGVYEKLFF,TGTGCCAGCAGCCCCGGGGTCTATGAAAAACTGTTTTTT,.,.,TRBJ1-4,TRBV7-9
CASSDLLRNTEAFF,TGCGCCAGCAGCGACCTTCTCCGGAACACTGAAGCTTTCTTT,.,.,TRBJ1-1,TRBV4-1
CASSMRDDRRYEQYF,TGTGCCAGTAGTATGAGAGATGACAGGCGTTACGAGCAGTACTTC,.,.,TRBJ2-7,TRBV19
CASSYDRYEQYF,TGTGCCAGCAGTTACGACAGATACGAGCAGTACTTC,.,.,TRBJ2-7,TRBV11-1
CASSHSSGGRTGELFF,TGTGCCAGCTCACACAGCTCAGGGGGGCGCACCGGGGAGCTGTTTTTT,.,.,TRBJ2-2,TRBV18
CASSLAGEGGYTF,TGCGCCAGCAGCTTGGCAGGGGAGGGCGGCTACACCTTC,.,.,TRBJ1-2,TRBV5-1
CAWSRGSSYEQYF,TGTGCCTGGAGCAGGGGGAGCTCCTACGAGCAGTACTTC,.,TRBD1,TRBJ2-7,TRBV30
CASSQDPASYGYTF,TGTGCCAGCAGTCAGGATCCGGCGTCCTATGGCTACACCTTC,.,.,TRBJ1-2,TRBV2
CASSLVIEPHWEQFF,TGTGCCAGCAGCTTAGTGATAGAGCCCCATTGGGAGCAGTTCTTC,once,.,TRBJ2-1,TRBV7-2
CATSRDRIGGESSYEQYF,TGTGCCACCAGCAGAGATCGGATTGGGGGGGAATCTTCCTACGAGCAGTACTTC,.,TRBD2,TRBJ2-7,TRBV15
CASSEPSVADSYEQYF,TGTGCCAGCAGTGAACCCTCGGTGGCAGACTCCTACGAGCAGTACTTC,.,.,TRBJ2-7,TRBV6-1
CSVVRTGNTEAFF,TGCAGCGTTGTTAGAACAGGTAACACTGAAGCTTTCTTT,few,.,TRBJ1-1,TRBV29-1
CASSFPGGETQYF,TGCGCCAGCAGCTTCCCGGGGGGGGAGACCCAGTACTTC,.,TRBD2,TRBJ2-5,TRBV5-1
CASKRGGAPYNEQFF,TGTGCCAGCAAGCGGGGCGGGGCCCCCTACAATGAGCAGTTCTTC,.,TRBD2,TRBJ2-1,TRBV27
CASTELAGDVFRFF,TGTGCCAGCACGGAACTAGCGGGGGACGTCTTCCGGTTCTTC,once,TRBD2,TRBJ2-1,TRBV6-6